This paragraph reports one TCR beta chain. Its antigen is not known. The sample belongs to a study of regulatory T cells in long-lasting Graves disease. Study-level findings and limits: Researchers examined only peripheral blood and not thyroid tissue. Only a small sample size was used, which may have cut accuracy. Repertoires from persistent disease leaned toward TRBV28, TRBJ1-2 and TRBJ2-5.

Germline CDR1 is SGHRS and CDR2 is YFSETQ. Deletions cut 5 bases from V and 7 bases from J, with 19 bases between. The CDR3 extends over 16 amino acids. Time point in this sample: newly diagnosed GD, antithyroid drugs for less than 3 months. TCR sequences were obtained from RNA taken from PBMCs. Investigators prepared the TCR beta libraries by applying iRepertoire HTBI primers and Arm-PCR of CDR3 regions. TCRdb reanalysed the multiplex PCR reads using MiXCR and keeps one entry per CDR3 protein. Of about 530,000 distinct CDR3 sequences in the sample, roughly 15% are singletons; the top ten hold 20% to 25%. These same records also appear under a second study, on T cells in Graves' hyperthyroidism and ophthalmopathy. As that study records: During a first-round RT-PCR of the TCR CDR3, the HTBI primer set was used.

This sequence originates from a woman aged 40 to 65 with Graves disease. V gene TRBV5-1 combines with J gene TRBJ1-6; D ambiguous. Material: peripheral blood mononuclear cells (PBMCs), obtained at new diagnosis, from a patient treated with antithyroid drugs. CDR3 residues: CASRPYDLLANSPLHF. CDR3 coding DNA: TGCGCCAGCAGGCCTTATGACCTCCTCGCGAATTCACCCCTCCACTTT.